These 27 T cell receptor beta chains share one sample of origin, sequenced in a study of T cell clusters in autoimmune cytopenias. Tens of thousands of genome equivalents of blood DNA were amplified for TRB. TRB rearrangements were amplified by touch-down multiplex PCR with mixed TRB-A/B primers. TCRdb re-called the multiplex PCR reads and shows each CDR3 protein once, DNA omitted. This repertoire comprises approximately 12,000 distinct CDR3 sequences; its ten largest clones make up around 3.4%. In addition, the sample was reused for a study of T cell repertoires in aging, cancer and after chemotherapy.

The sample consisted of peripheral blood. The source of these receptors is a human donor in good health.

The chain uses TRBV7-2 and TRBJ2-1; as DNA is missing, the TRBD1 call by TCRdb cannot be tested. Germline V CDR1 and CDR2: SGHTA, FQGNSA. CDR3 length: 13 amino acids. The CDR3 loop reads CASSLVAPGLQFF.

By frequency, this clonotype is medium-sized. This chain uses TRBV20-1 with TRBJ1-6. From germline, CDR1 is DFQATT and CDR2 SNEGSKA (reference sequence). This CDR3 has 13 amino acids. The chain's CDR3 is CSAEGGFNSPLHF.

This chain connects TRBV4-3 to TRBJ1-3; with no DNA, the TCRdb D assignment of TRBD1 cannot be verified. Germline V gene data show CDR1 as LGHNA and CDR2 as YSLEER. There are 16 residues in the CDR3. CDR3 in amino acids: CASSQDRGVSGNTIYF.

The CDR3 spells CASSESGQVDTEAFF. J is TRBJ1-1 and V is TRBV6-1. The germline gives CDR1 MNHNS, CDR2 SASEGT. The CDR3 is made up of 15 amino acids.

This chain uses TRBV20-1 with TRBJ1-6; the D call of TRBD1 rests on TCRdb alone, since no DNA is present to check it. The germline CDR1 and CDR2 sequences are DFQATT and SNEGSKA (reference sequence). The CDR3 loop spans 14 amino acids. CDR3 sequence reads: CSARIGTGESPLHF.

The chain joins TRBV20-1 to TRBJ2-1; checking the TCRdb D call of TRBD1 is not possible without DNA. Germline V gives CDR1 DFQATT, CDR2 SNEGSKA (reference sequence). The CDR3 has 14 amino acids. The CDR3: CSAAALRSYNEQFF.

The genes are TRBV6-5 and TRBJ2-3; TCRdb's D gene call, TRBD2, goes unchecked for lack of DNA. CDR3 length: 17 amino acids. Germline V gene lookup returns CDR1 MNHEY and CDR2 SVGAGI. This chain's CDR3 is CASSYSTSGGAIDTQYF.

Measured by frequency, this clonotype is medium-sized. The chain couples TRBV7-9 to TRBJ2-7; there is no DNA to check the TCRdb D call of TRBD1. CDR3 length equals 15 residues. Per germline, CDR1 SEHNR and CDR2 FQNEAQ (reference sequence). CDR3 in amino acids: CASSLAPQGSYEQYF.

This clonotype is deemed medium-sized (0.01 to 0.1%) by its frequency. This chain connects TRBV5-1 to TRBJ2-7. Germline-derived CDR1 and CDR2 are SGHRS and YFSETQ. The CDR3 totals 14 residues. CDR3 sequence reads: CASSPGRVPYEQYF.

V gene TRBV24-1 combines with J gene TRBJ1-2; the D call of TRBD1 rests on TCRdb alone, since no DNA is present to check it. This CDR3 has 12 amino acids. Germline V gene lookup returns CDR1 KGHDR and CDR2 SFDVKD. The CDR3 here is CATSGQGEGYTF.

Considering frequency, this clonotype is medium-sized. The V call is TRBV7-3, the J call TRBJ2-3; TCRdb designates TRBD1, a call that cannot be tested without DNA. The germline CDR1 and CDR2 sequences are SGHTA and FQGTGA. The CDR3 runs 15 residues. CDR3: CASSSSRDRGGTQYF.

This chain uses TRBV20-1 with TRBJ1-6; TCRdb names TRBD1, which stays unverified in the absence of DNA. The CDR3 is made up of 15 amino acids. From germline, CDR1 is DFQATT and CDR2 SNEGSKA (reference sequence). CDR3 sequence: CSARSRDSLNSPLHF.

Considering frequency, this clonotype is medium-sized (0.01 to 0.1%). V gene TRBV30 combines with J gene TRBJ1-2; absent DNA, TCRdb's TRBD1 call cannot be checked. Looked up from germline, CDR1 is GTSNPN and CDR2 is SVGIG (reference sequence). This CDR3 has 13 amino acids. The CDR3 region is CAWSVLDPPGYTF.

J is TRBJ2-5 and V is TRBV12-3 or TRBV12-4; the D call of TRBD1 rests on TCRdb alone, since no DNA is present to check it. The CDR3 loop spans 15 amino acids. CDR3 amino acids: CASRLDRPYQETQYF.

The chain joins TRBV20-1 to TRBJ2-4; absent DNA, TCRdb's TRBD2 call cannot be checked. Germline V gives CDR1 DFQATT, CDR2 SNEGSKA (reference sequence). The CDR3 is 17 residues long. The CDR3 loop is CSARDLKLAEAKNIQYF.

The CDR3: CAYGGGRSPGETQYF. The genes are TRBV28 and TRBJ2-5; the TCRdb D gene call, TRBD1, has no DNA to confirm it. The CDR3 runs 15 residues. Germline CDR1 and CDR2: MDHEN and SYDVKM.

This clonotype shows up as medium-sized by frequency. V gene TRBV4-1 combines with J gene TRBJ2-7; TCRdb indicates TRBD1, and absent DNA this call remains unverified. This CDR3 comprises 15 residues. From germline, CDR1 is MGHRA and CDR2 YSYEKL. The CDR3 sequence: CASSQDEGGPYEQYF.

The V call is TRBV30, the J call TRBJ1-3. Germline V gives CDR1 GTSNPN, CDR2 SVGIG (reference sequence). CDR3 length: 15 amino acids. The CDR3 here is CAWSAQAVSGNTIYF.

CDR3 region: CASSQDPSTNTEAFF. The chain uses TRBV4-3 and TRBJ1-1. From germline, CDR1 is LGHNA and CDR2 YSLEER. CDR3 length equals 15 residues.

This rearrangement joins TRBV7-2 to TRBJ2-1; TCRdb proposes TRBD2, but this gene call is untestable without DNA. The CDR3 is 15 residues long. CDR1 and CDR2 from the germline V gene are SGHTA and FQGNSA. The chain's CDR3 is CASSSTSGGYNEQFF.

The V and J genes are TRBV20-1 and TRBJ1-6; TCRdb calls TRBD1, which cannot be checked without DNA. The germline V gene encodes CDR1 DFQATT and CDR2 SNEGSKA (reference sequence). This CDR3 has 15 amino acids. The CDR3 sequence is CSARVPPGDNSPLHF.

The chain has TRBV18 and TRBJ2-3; the D gene TCRdb calls, TRBD2, cannot be checked with no DNA. CDR1 is KGHSH and CDR2 is LQKENI in the germline V gene. The CDR3 covers 13 residues. This CDR3 reads CASSPTRKDTQYF.

Judged by frequency, this clonotype is medium-sized. The chain is built from TRBV19 and TRBJ2-2; TCRdb names TRBD1, which stays unverified in the absence of DNA. Germline CDR1 LNHDA, CDR2 SQIVND (reference sequence). The CDR3 extends over 14 amino acids. CDR3 sequence reads: CASKFGTNTGELFF.

The chain links TRBV28 to TRBJ1-2; absent DNA, TCRdb's TRBD1 call cannot be checked. The germline V gene encodes CDR1 MDHEN and CDR2 SYDVKM. The CDR3 runs to 13 residues. This CDR3 is CAARDIDRFGYTF.

The J gene is TRBJ2-1, the V gene TRBV7-9; TCRdb reports TRBD1, a call that lacks DNA to check it against. The germline V gene encodes CDR1 SEHNR and CDR2 FQNEAQ (reference sequence). This CDR3 has 15 residues. Here the CDR3 reads CASTLSGSSYNEQFF.

V and J are TRBV4-1 and TRBJ2-7; with no DNA, the TCRdb D assignment of TRBD2 cannot be verified. The CDR3 totals 16 residues. Germline loops: CDR1 MGHRA, CDR2 YSYEKL. The CDR3 spells CASSQDPSGSAYEQYF.

This chain connects TRBV20-1 to TRBJ2-1; TCRdb indicates TRBD1, and absent DNA this call remains unverified. CDR3 length: 11 residues. The germline V gene encodes CDR1 DFQATT and CDR2 SNEGSKA (reference sequence). This CDR3 is CSRDGYNEQFF.